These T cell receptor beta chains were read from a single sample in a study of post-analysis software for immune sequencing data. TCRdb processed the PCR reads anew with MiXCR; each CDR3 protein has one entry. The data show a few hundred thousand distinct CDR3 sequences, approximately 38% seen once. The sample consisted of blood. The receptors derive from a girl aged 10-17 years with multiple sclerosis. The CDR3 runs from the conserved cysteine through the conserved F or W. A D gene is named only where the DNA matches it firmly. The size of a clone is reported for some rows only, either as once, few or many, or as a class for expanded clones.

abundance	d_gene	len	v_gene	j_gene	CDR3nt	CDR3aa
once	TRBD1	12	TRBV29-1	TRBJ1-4	TGCAGCGTTACAGGGGCGGATGAAAAACTGTTTTTT	CSVTGADEKLFF
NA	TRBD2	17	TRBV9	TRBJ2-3	TGTGCCAGCAGCGTGACGGGACTAGCGGGGGGCACAGATACGCAGTATTTT	CASSVTGLAGGTDTQYF
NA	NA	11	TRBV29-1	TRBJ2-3	TGCAGCGTTGTCGACGCGGATACGCAGTATTTT	CSVVDADTQYF
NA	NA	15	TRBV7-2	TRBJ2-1	TGTGCCAGCAGCTCGGGCAGAAACACACACAATGAGCAGTTCTTC	CASSSGRNTHNEQFF
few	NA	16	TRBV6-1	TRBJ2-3	TGTGCCAGCAGTGGGGCCCCATTTATAAGGGGAGATACGCAGTATTTT	CASSGAPFIRGDTQYF
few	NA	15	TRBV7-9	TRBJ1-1	TGTGCCAGCAGCTTAGACGGGGGACCGAACACTGAAGCTTTCTTT	CASSLDGGPNTEAFF
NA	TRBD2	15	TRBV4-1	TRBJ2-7	TGCGCCAGCAGCCCAATAGCGGGTAACTACAATGAGCAGTACTTC	CASSPIAGNYNEQYF
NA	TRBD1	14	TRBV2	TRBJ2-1	TGTGCCAGCAGTGAAGCGACAGGGGACAATGAGCAGTTCTTC	CASSEATGDNEQFF
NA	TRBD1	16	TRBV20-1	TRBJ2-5	TGCAGTGCTAGAGATTTGGCAGGGGGCATTGAAGAGACCCAGTACTTC	CSARDLAGGIEETQYF
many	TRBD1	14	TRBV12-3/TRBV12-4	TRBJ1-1	TGTGCCAGCAGTCACGGGGGACAGGGCCTTGAAGCTTTCTTT	CASSHGGQGLEAFF
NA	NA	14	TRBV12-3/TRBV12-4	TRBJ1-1	TGTGCCAGCAACCCCTTCCTTGGGGGAACTGAAGCTTTCTTT	CASNPFLGGTEAFF
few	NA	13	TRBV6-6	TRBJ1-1	TGTGCCAGCAGTCCCTACGCGGGCACTGAAGCTTTCTTT	CASSPYAGTEAFF
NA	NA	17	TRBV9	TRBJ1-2	TGTGCCAGCAGCGTAGATCCCCGAGACCCGGAGGGCTATGGCTACACCTTC	CASSVDPRDPEGYGYTF
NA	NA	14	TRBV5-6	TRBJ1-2	TGTGCCAGCAGCTCCGGGGAGGCAGGGAGAAGCTACACCTTC	CASSSGEAGRSYTF
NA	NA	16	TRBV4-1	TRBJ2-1	TGCGCCAGCAGCCAAGTTGGTCAGGGGTTGGGTAATGAGCAGTTCTTC	CASSQVGQGLGNEQFF
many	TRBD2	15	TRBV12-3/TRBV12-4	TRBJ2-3	TGTGCCAGCAGTTTAGGAGCGGGGGGGGCAGATACGCAGTATTTT	CASSLGAGGADTQYF
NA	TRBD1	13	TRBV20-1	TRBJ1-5	TGCAGTGCTGGGGGGGGACAGGGACAGCCCCAGCATTTT	CSAGGGQGQPQHF
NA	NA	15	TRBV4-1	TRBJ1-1	TGCGCCAGCAGCCAAGAAGGAGGGGGTCTCACTGAAGCTTTCTTT	CASSQEGGGLTEAFF
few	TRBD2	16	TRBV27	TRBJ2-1	TGTGCCAGCAGTTGGCTAGCGGGGGGGGCAATAAATGAGCAGTTCTTC	CASSWLAGGAINEQFF
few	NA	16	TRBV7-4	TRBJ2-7	TGTGCCAGCAGCCTTATACCCCGGGACACCGACGCCGAGCAGTACTTC	CASSLIPRDTDAEQYF
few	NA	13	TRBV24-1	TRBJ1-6	TGTGCCACCAGTCTGGGGGCAAATTCACCCCTCCACTTT	CATSLGANSPLHF
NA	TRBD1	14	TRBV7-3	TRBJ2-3	TGTGCCAGCAGCCGTGGACAGGACACAGATACGCAGTATTTT	CASSRGQDTDTQYF
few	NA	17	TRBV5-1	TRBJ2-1	TGCGCCAGCAGCTCAGGGACTTTGAGGATCGACTACAATGAGCAGTTCTTC	CASSSGTLRIDYNEQFF
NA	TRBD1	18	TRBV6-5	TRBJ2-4	TGTGCCAGCAGTTACCGGCCGGGACAGACACTAGCCAAAAACATTCAGTACTTC	CASSYRPGQTLAKNIQYF
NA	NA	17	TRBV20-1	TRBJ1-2	TGCAGTGCTAGAGAGGGCCGGGGAGGCCTCCCCACCTATGGCTACACCTTC	CSAREGRGGLPTYGYTF
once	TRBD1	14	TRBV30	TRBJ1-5	TGTGCCTGGAGCCAGGGACAGGGATATCAGCCCCAGCATTTT	CAWSQGQGYQPQHF
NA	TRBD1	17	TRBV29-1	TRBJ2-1	TGCAGCGTTGAGGACAGGGAGCGCGTACGCCCCTACAATGAGCAGTTCTTC	CSVEDRERVRPYNEQFF
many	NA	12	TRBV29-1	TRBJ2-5	TGCAGCGCAACAGGGTACCAAGAGACCCAGTACTTC	CSATGYQETQYF
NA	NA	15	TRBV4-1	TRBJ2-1	TGCGCCAGCAGCCAAGCTCATTCCTCCTACAATGAGCAGTTCTTC	CASSQAHSSYNEQFF
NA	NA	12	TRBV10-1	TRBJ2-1	TGCGCCAGCAGTGCGGCTATAGGTGAGCAGTTCTTC	CASSAAIGEQFF
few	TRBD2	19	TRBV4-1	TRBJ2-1	TGCGCCAGCAGCCAAGGCCTACGTCAGAGAGCGGGGGGCCGGAATGAGCAGTTCTTC	CASSQGLRQRAGGRNEQFF
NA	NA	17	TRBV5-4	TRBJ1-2	TGTGCCAGCAGCTTGCTCGTAGATTCACAAACCGACTATGGCTACACCTTC	CASSLLVDSQTDYGYTF
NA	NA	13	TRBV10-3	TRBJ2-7	TGTGCCATCAGTCAATCTGCCGGGGGCGAGCAGTACTTC	CAISQSAGGEQYF
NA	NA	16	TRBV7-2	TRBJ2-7	TGTGCCAGCAGCTTACGCGGCGGTTCGAGCTCCTACGAGCAGTACTTC	CASSLRGGSSSYEQYF
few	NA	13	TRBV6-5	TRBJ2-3	TGTACCAGCAGCGGCATTAGCACAGATACGCAGTATTTT	CTSSGISTDTQYF
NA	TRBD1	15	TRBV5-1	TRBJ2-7	TGCGCCAGCAGCTCAACCGGGACAGGGGGCTACGAGCAGTACTTC	CASSSTGTGGYEQYF
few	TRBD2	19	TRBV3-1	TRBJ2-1	TGTGCCAGCAGCCAAGACGTCCGGCGGGGGGGGGCTGCCTACAATGAGCAGTTCTTC	CASSQDVRRGGAAYNEQFF
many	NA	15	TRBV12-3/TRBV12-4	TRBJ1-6	TGCGCCAGCAGCTTGGGAGGCAGCTATAATTCACCCCTCCACTTT	CASSLGGSYNSPLHF
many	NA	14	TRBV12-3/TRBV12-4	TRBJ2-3	TGTGCCAGCAGTTTAATACAGGGAGCAGATACGCAGTATTTT	CASSLIQGADTQYF
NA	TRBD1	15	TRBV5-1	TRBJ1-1	TGCGCCAGCAGCGAACTCCCGGGACAGGGGACTGAAGCTTTCTTT	CASSELPGQGTEAFF
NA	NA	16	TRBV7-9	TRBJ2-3	TGTGCCAGCAGCTTAGGGGTAGCTAGCAGCACAGATACGCAGTATTTT	CASSLGVASSTDTQYF
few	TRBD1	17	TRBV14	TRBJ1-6	TGTGCCAGCAGGGCCCGGGACAGTTTCCCTTCGATGTCACCCCTCCACTTT	CASRARDSFPSMSPLHF
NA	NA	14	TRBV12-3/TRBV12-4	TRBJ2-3	TGTGCCAGCAGTGCGGTAGGGATAGCGGATGCGCAGTATTTT	CASSAVGIADAQYF
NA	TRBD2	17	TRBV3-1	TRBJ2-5	TGTGCCAGCAGCCAAGATCTGGTAGCGGGGACCCAAGAGACCCAGTACTTC	CASSQDLVAGTQETQYF
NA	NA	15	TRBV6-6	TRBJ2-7	TGTGCCAGCACCACCGCGTCGGGGGGCGGGTACGAGCAGTACTTC	CASTTASGGGYEQYF
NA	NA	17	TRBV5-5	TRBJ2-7	TGTGCCAGCAGCTTGGTATCAATGACGGAAACAGCCTACGAGCAGTACTTC	CASSLVSMTETAYEQYF
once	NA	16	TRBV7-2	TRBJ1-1	TGTGCCAGCAGCTTACCGGCAGGGTCCAAGAACACTGAAGCTTTCTTT	CASSLPAGSKNTEAFF
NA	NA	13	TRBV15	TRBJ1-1	TGTGCCACCAGCAGAGAGACCCACACTGAAGCTTTCTTT	CATSRETHTEAFF
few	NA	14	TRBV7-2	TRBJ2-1	TGTGCCAGCAGCTTAGTTAGCGGTTACAATGAGCAGTTCTTC	CASSLVSGYNEQFF
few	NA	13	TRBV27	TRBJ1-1	TGTGCCAGCCTCGGCAGGACAAGCCTTGAAGCTTTCTTT	CASLGRTSLEAFF
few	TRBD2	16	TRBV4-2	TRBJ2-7	TGTGCCAGCAGCCAAGCATCAGCGGGGAGCTCCTACGAGCAGTACTTC	CASSQASAGSSYEQYF
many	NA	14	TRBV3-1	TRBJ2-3	TGTGCCAGCAGCCAAGACGACAGCACAGATACGCAGTATTTT	CASSQDDSTDTQYF
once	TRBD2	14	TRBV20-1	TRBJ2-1	TGCAGTGCCTCCAGCGGGGGGGTTAACAATGAGCAGTTCTTC	CSASSGGVNNEQFF
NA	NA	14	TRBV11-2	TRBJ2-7	TGTGCCAGCAGCCAAGTATCTCGGTCCTACGAGCAGTACTTC	CASSQVSRSYEQYF